This entry describes one T cell receptor (beta chain). Germline CDR1 and CDR2: SNHLY and FYNNEI. Trimming left V 2 bases short and J 0 bases short, with 14 bases between. CDR3 length: 17 amino acids. Per the original methods: Estimation of nucleated cell counts was performed using reference gene primer amplification. TCRdb's table, derived via immunoSEQ multiplex PCR, lists solely in-frame clones and lacks some. V, J and clone size were drawn from that table, and D and trimming were deduced from the DNA. The sample yields roughly 330,000 clones, around 89% seen once. This specimen belongs to a study of blood T cell repertoires in COVID-19. Study-level background: The United States, Italy and Spain were the sources of the acute and convalescent COVID-19 samples. T cells, B-cell-depleted T cells, or PBMCs supplied cDNA or gDNA.

This receptor was obtained from a man between 18 and 29 years old who had recovered from COVID-19. The sample consisted of peripheral blood. The chain recombines TRBV2 with TRBJ2-4, with TRBD2 as a possible D gene (5 bases). In nucleotides, the CDR3 is TGTGCCAGCAGTGAAAGGACTCCTACTTTAGCCAAAAACATTCAGTACTTC. Translation: CASSERTPTLAKNIQYF.